These 8 T cell receptor beta chains were all obtained from the same sample, sequenced in a study of vaccination and CD4 T cells after COVID-19. Noted treatment: approximately 9-day PBMC culture with coronavirus spike peptide pools or control peptides (ViraFEST assay). An Oncomine TCR Beta short-read assay was used to sequence the DNA from cultured CD4+ T cells. TCRdb reanalysed the PCR reads using MiXCR and keeps one entry per CDR3 protein. The repertoire holds approximately 4,400 distinct CDR3 sequences, with approximately 40% as singletons. Their antigens remain unidentified. Sequencing input: CD4+ T cells from blood, cultured in vitro. The receptors stem from a human donor who had recovered from COVID-19.

The chain uses TRBV11-2 and TRBJ2-3; TRBD2 matches 8 bases. CDR1 is SGHAT and CDR2 is FQNNGV in the germline V gene. The CDR3 length is 15 residues. V lost 1 base and J lost 4; bases outside the gene matches: 4. In DNA form, the CDR3 reads TGTGCCAGCAGCTTAGCGGGGGGGCAGGCAGATACGCAGTATTTT. It yields the protein CASSLAGGQADTQYF. The full variable domain, with the rest looked up from reference TRBV11-2 and TRBJ2-3, is EAGVAQSPRYKIIEKRQSVAFWCNPISGHATLYWYQQILGQGPKLLIQFQNNGVVDDSQLPKDRFSAERLKGVDSTLKIQPAKLEDSAVYLCASSLAGGQADTQYFGPGTRLTVL.

The chain is built from TRBV6-1 and TRBJ2-7, with D possibly matching TRBD1 (5 bases). Germline V gene lookup returns CDR1 MNHNS and CDR2 SASEGT. The germline V and J ends were trimmed by 6 bases and 4 bases, with 16 bases remaining between them. This CDR3 spans 14 amino acids. The CDR3 is CASRDSSRGYEQYF. Written as DNA, the CDR3 is TGTGCCAGCAGAGACAGTTCTAGAGGTTACGAGCAGTACTTC.

The chain recombines TRBV20-1 with TRBJ2-7; 11 bases fit TRBD2. Germline values: CDR1 DFQATT, CDR2 SNEGSKA (reference sequence). The CDR3 covers 13 residues. V trimming: 6 bases; J trimming: 7 bases; junction bases outside the gene matches: 8. CDR3 region: CSAVAGGPGEQYF. In DNA form, the CDR3 reads TGCAGTGCAGTAGCGGGAGGGCCTGGAGAGCAGTACTTC.

Only a few counts were recorded for this clonotype. The chain links TRBV15 to TRBJ2-4; D is ambiguous. The CDR3 has 15 residues. V was clipped by 0 bases and J by 1 base, with 7 bases between them. Per the germline V gene, CDR1 is LNHNV and CDR2 is YYDKDF (reference sequence). The CDR3 loop reads CATSRDNAAKNIQYF. CDR3 DNA sequence: TGTGCCACCAGCAGAGATAATGCTGCCAAAAACATTCAGTACTTC.

The chain recombines TRBV18 with TRBJ1-1, with 10 bases aligning to TRBD1. The V gene end was trimmed by 1 base and the J gene end by 5 bases; junction bases not matched to a gene: 1. The CDR3 is made up of 14 amino acids. CDR1 is KGHSH and CDR2 is LQKENI in the germline V gene. This CDR3 is CASSPRTGGTEAFF. The CDR3 bases are TGTGCCAGCTCACCACGGACAGGGGGGACTGAAGCTTTCTTT.

V is TRBV5-4 and J is TRBJ2-3, with D uncertain. The CDR3 has 15 residues. Germline loops: CDR1 SGHNT, CDR2 YYREEE (reference sequence). Trimming shortened V by 4 bases and J by 5 bases, and 17 bases separated the two germline ends. The DNA of the CDR3 is TGTGCCAGCAGCCACCGGGCCCCGGGCGGAGATACGCAGTATTTT. Residues: CASSHRAPGGDTQYF.

This clonotype was observed a single time. The chain is built from TRBV7-3 and TRBJ2-1, with 8 bases matching TRBD1. Germline V gene data show CDR1 as SGHTA and CDR2 as FQGTGA. V shed 2 bases, J shed 3 bases, and the junction held 6 bases outside the gene matches. This CDR3 contains 16 residues. The CDR3 loop is CASSLSGTGIYNEQFF. In nucleotides, the CDR3 is TGTGCCAGCAGCTTATCCGGGACAGGTATCTACAATGAGCAGTTCTTC.

The rearrangement uses TRBV20-1 and TRBJ1-6; TRBD1 aligns across 8 bases. In germline, CDR1 is DFQATT, CDR2 SNEGSKA (reference sequence). V lost 5 bases and J lost 10; bases outside the gene matches: 13. The CDR3 covers 15 residues. CDR3 sequence reads: CSAPRGDRINSPLHF. The CDR3 region has the DNA TGCAGTGCTCCTAGGGGGGACAGGATCAACTCACCCCTCCACTTT.